A selection of T cell receptor beta chains follows, all from one sample in a study of cytomegalovirus exposure and HLA in healthy donors. TCRdb keeps only in-frame clones here, not all; method: immunoSEQ multiplex PCR. The sample lists about 190,000 clones; over 70% were seen once. The sequenced material came from PBMCs. The receptor set was obtained from a man between 40 and 49 years old in good health and CMV-seropositive. CDR3s include the opening cysteine and the closing phenylalanine or tryptophan. A D gene is named only where the DNA matches it firmly. The size of a clone is reported for some rows only, either as once, few or many, or as a class for expanded clones.

TRBV5-1,TRBJ2-1,NA,NA,TGCGCCAGCAGCACGGGACATCCCTCGGGGAGGGAGTTCTTC,CASSTGHPSGREFF
TRBV7-9,TRBJ1-5,NA,TRBD1,TGTGCCAGCAGCTTAGGACAGGGGGGACATCAGCCCCAGCATTTT,CASSLGQGGHQPQHF
TRBV5-1,TRBJ2-2,NA,NA,TGCGCCAGCAGCCGAGACACCGGGGAGCTGTTTTTT,CASSRDTGELFF
TRBV16,TRBJ1-2,NA,NA,TGTGCCAGCAGCCAAGCCAGGGGTGAGCATGGCTACACCTTC,CASSQARGEHGYTF
TRBV2,TRBJ2-1,few,TRBD2,TGTGCCAGCAGCCGAAGCGGGGGTTCCTACAATGAGCAGTTCTTC,CASSRSGGSYNEQFF
TRBV5-1,TRBJ2-7,NA,TRBD2,TGCGCCAGCAGCCCCCGGACTAGCGGAAACTACGAGCAGTACTTC,CASSPRTSGNYEQYF
TRBV2,TRBJ1-4,NA,TRBD1,TGTGCCAGCGCGGGACAGGGTGCAACTAATGAAAAACTGTTTTTT,CASAGQGATNEKLFF
TRBV4-2,TRBJ2-1,few,NA,TGTGCCAGCAGCCAAGACTTCCTCGGGGAGCAGTTCTTC,CASSQDFLGEQFF
TRBV7-9,TRBJ2-3,NA,NA,TGTGCCAGCAGCTTACAGGACAGTAGCACAGATACGCAGTATTTT,CASSLQDSSTDTQYF
TRBV9,TRBJ2-1,few,NA,TGTGCCAGCAGCGCCCCATGGGGGCTTAAAAATGAGCAGTTCTTC,CASSAPWGLKNEQFF
TRBV9,TRBJ2-1,NA,NA,TGTGCCAGCAGCGTAGAGACCGGGTTTGAGCAGTTCTTC,CASSVETGFEQFF
TRBV5-4,TRBJ2-7,once,TRBD2,TGTGCCAGCAGCCCCGGGGGGGGATTGGCCAACTACGAGCAGTACTTC,CASSPGGGLANYEQYF
TRBV6-1,TRBJ1-2,NA,TRBD1,TGTGCCAGCAGTGGGACCGGGACAGTTGACTATGGCTACACCTTC,CASSGTGTVDYGYTF
TRBV9,TRBJ1-2,NA,NA,TGTGCCAGCAGCGGCCCAAGCGGTGGCTACACCTTC,CASSGPSGGYTF
TRBV7-6,TRBJ2-5,NA,NA,TGTGCCAGCAGCCAACAGGGAGCAGAGACCCAGTACTTC,CASSQQGAETQYF
TRBV2,TRBJ2-5,NA,TRBD2,TGTGCCAGCAGTCATCAGACTAGCGGGAGGGAAGGAGAGACCCAGTACTTC,CASSHQTSGREGETQYF
TRBV6-1,TRBJ1-1,NA,NA,TGTGCCAGCAGTACCTATTACCCGTACACTGAAGCTTTCTTT,CASSTYYPYTEAFF
TRBV11-1,TRBJ2-7,NA,TRBD2,TGTGCCAGCAGCACAAGGACTAGCGGGAGGGCGGGTGAGCAGTACTTC,CASSTRTSGRAGEQYF
TRBV5-1,TRBJ2-5,NA,NA,TGCGCCAGCAGCCCGGGACATTTTCGAGAGACCCAGTACTTC,CASSPGHFRETQYF
TRBV5-1,TRBJ2-7,few,TRBD1,TGCGCCAGCCGATCGGACAGGGTGGGGCTCGAGCAGTACTTC,CASRSDRVGLEQYF
TRBV6-4,TRBJ2-2,few,TRBD2,TGTGCCAGCAGTCTACTAGCGGGAGACACCGGGGAGCTGTTTTTT,CASSLLAGDTGELFF
TRBV5-6,TRBJ1-4,NA,NA,TGTGCCAGCAGCTTGGCCGGAGTTAATGAAAAACTGTTTTTT,CASSLAGVNEKLFF
TRBV2,TRBJ2-1,NA,NA,TGTGCCAGCAGGCGAGCTGAGCAGTTCTTC,CASRRAEQFF
TRBV19,TRBJ1-1,NA,NA,TGTGCCAGTAGCCTAACAGGGAACACTGAAGCTTTCTTT,CASSLTGNTEAFF
TRBV9,TRBJ2-7,NA,TRBD1,TGTGCCAGCAGCGCTACCGGGACAGGGAGGTCCGAGCAGTACTTC,CASSATGTGRSEQYF
TRBV6-1,TRBJ1-2,NA,TRBD1,TGTGCCAGCAGTGAATGGGGAGGACAGGGAAGCTCTGGCTATGGCTACACCTTC,CASSEWGGQGSSGYGYTF
TRBV28,TRBJ1-5,few,NA,TGTGCCAGCAGTTCAGGGCAGAAGCAGCCCCAGCATTTT,CASSSGQKQPQHF
TRBV19,TRBJ1-5,NA,NA,TGTGCCAGTAGTGTCTATACGGATCAGCCCCAGCATTTT,CASSVYTDQPQHF
TRBV5-4,TRBJ1-3,NA,TRBD1,TGTGCCAGCAGTTCAAAGAGGACAGGGGCCATCTCTGGAAACACCATATATTTT,CASSSKRTGAISGNTIYF
TRBV7-3,TRBJ1-2,few,NA,TGTGCCAGCAGCCGGGACTCTGGATATGGCTACACCTTC,CASSRDSGYGYTF
TRBV6-5,TRBJ1-1,NA,TRBD1,TGTGCCAGCAGTTACTTCTCCATCAGGGGGCCTACTGAAGCTTTCTTT,CASSYFSIRGPTEAFF
TRBV29-1,TRBJ2-2,NA,TRBD2,TGCAGCGTTGAAGATCGGTTAAGGACTAGCGGGTCGACCGGGGAGCTGTTTTTT,CSVEDRLRTSGSTGELFF
TRBV29-1,TRBJ2-5,NA,NA,TGCAGCTTACAGCATCGGGAGACCCAGTACTTC,CSLQHRETQYF
TRBV29-1,TRBJ2-1,once,NA,TGCAGCGCGAGCTCCTACAATGAGCAGTTCTTC,CSASSYNEQFF
TRBV27,TRBJ1-2,NA,NA,TGTGCCAGCAGTTTAAATGGAGGGGGGGGTGGCTACACCTTC,CASSLNGGGGGYTF
TRBV29-1,TRBJ1-2,NA,TRBD1,TGCAGCGTTCGCGGGACAGGGGATGGCTACACCTTC,CSVRGTGDGYTF
TRBV9,TRBJ2-5,NA,TRBD2,TGTGCCAGCAGCCCTGGGGAACTAGCGGGAGGGCCGTTGTACTTC,CASSPGELAGGPLYF
TRBV5-4,TRBJ2-5,NA,NA,TGTGCCAGCAGCTTGGGACAGCAAGAGACCCAGTACTTC,CASSLGQQETQYF
TRBV6-5,TRBJ2-7,NA,TRBD2,TGTGCCAGCAGTTACTCATCTCGGGCGGGAGTCGACGAGCAGTACTTC,CASSYSSRAGVDEQYF
TRBV7-9,TRBJ2-7,NA,TRBD1,TGTGCCAGCAGCTCGGGACAGAAAACCTACGAGCAGTACTTC,CASSSGQKTYEQYF
TRBV6-5,TRBJ1-1,NA,NA,TGTGCCAGCAGCCAACAGGGCGCTGAAGCTTTCTTT,CASSQQGAEAFF
TRBV4-1,TRBJ2-4,NA,NA,TGCGCCAGCAGCCCCATAGCCAAAAACATTCAGTACTTC,CASSPIAKNIQYF
TRBV2,TRBJ1-3,NA,NA,TGTGCCAGCAGTGAGACAGCCCTCTCCTACTCTGGAAACACCATATATTTT,CASSETALSYSGNTIYF
TRBV27,TRBJ1-2,NA,NA,TGTGCCAGCGCCCTGTCCTGGGTAGCTGGCTACACCTTC,CASALSWVAGYTF
TRBV19,TRBJ1-5,NA,TRBD1,TGTGCCAGTAGTACCATACAGGGGGCGAATCAGCCCCAGCATTTT,CASSTIQGANQPQHF
TRBV2,TRBJ2-2,NA,TRBD2,TGTGCCAGCAGGGGGGGAGGGGCCACCGGGGAGCTGTTTTTT,CASRGGGATGELFF
TRBV7-9,TRBJ2-2,NA,TRBD2,TGTGCCAGCAGCTTAGCCAGCGGGAGTCCCGGGGAGCTGTTTTTT,CASSLASGSPGELFF
TRBV19,TRBJ1-5,NA,TRBD1,TGTGCCGGGCAGGGGGCTCGTGGTGTTCAGCCCCAGCATTTT,CAGQGARGVQPQHF
TRBV28,TRBJ2-7,NA,TRBD2,TGTGCCAGCAGTTTTGGTCGGGGACTAGGAACCTACGAGCAGTACTTC,CASSFGRGLGTYEQYF
TRBV5-1,TRBJ1-2,NA,TRBD1,TGCGCCAGCAGCTTGGCGTCGGGACAGGGTTTGGAAGGCTACACCTTC,CASSLASGQGLEGYTF
TRBV6-5,TRBJ2-1,NA,TRBD1,TGTGCCAGCAGTCCCGGGACAGGCTACAATGAGCAGTTCTTC,CASSPGTGYNEQFF
TRBV12-5,TRBJ2-1,NA,TRBD1,TGTGCTAGTGGTTTGGGGACAGGGGTCTACAATGAGCAGTTCTTC,CASGLGTGVYNEQFF
TRBV27,TRBJ2-2,NA,TRBD1,TGTGCCAGCAGTTCAACAGGGGAGAACACCGGGGAGCTGTTTTTT,CASSSTGENTGELFF
TRBV5-4,TRBJ1-2,NA,TRBD1,TGTGCCAGCAGAGATCAGGGGGCTAACTATGGCTACACCTTC,CASRDQGANYGYTF
TRBV5-1,TRBJ2-1,once,NA,TGCGCCAGCAGCTTGGGCCTAGACGGCGCTGCCTACAATGAGCAGTTCTTC,CASSLGLDGAAYNEQFF
TRBV5-6,TRBJ1-1,once,TRBD1,TGTGCCAGCAGTCGGGGACAGGGAGAAACTGAAGCTTTCTTT,CASSRGQGETEAFF
TRBV5-1,TRBJ1-4,NA,TRBD1,TGCGCCAGCAGCAACACACAGGGGGCGCCCGGAAAACTGTTTTTT,CASSNTQGAPGKLFF